This T cell receptor (beta chain) was recovered during a study of blood T cell repertoires in COVID-19. For the study at large: Researchers got acute and convalescent COVID-19 samples from the United States, Italy and Spain.

Generated by immunoSEQ multiplex PCR, the TCRdb table keeps only in-frame clones and is missing some. The sample includes 200,000 to 250,000 clones, around 86% of them seen just once. The V segment lost 1 base and the J segment 7 bases; nucleotides outside the gene matches: 11. This CDR3 spans 17 amino acids. CDR1 is SQVTM, CDR2 ANQGSEA, per germline. This clonotype was obtained from a woman aged 40 to 50 with acute COVID-19. The chain uses TRBV29-1 and TRBJ2-1, with 12 bases that match TRBD2. Material: PBMCs or T cells enriched from blood (not recorded which). The DNA of the CDR3 is TGCAGCGTTGAAGCCCCGGCTAGCGGGAGGGCCGTGAATGAGCAGTTCTTC. Translating gives CSVEAPASGRAVNEQFF.